This TCR beta chain was documented in a study of T-cell reconstitution after alpha-beta-depleted transplantation in children. Notes on the study in general: Surviving thymic progenitors and recipient T cells were the source of high TCRbeta diversity at day 60 in some patients. Several hundred expanded graft clones reportedly supplied alpha-beta T cells about two months after transplant. T cells produced anew were the main source of T-cell counts and diversity one year after transplant.

The V gene's germline CDR1 is KGHSH and CDR2 LQKENI. Trimming pared 0 bases from V and 0 bases from J, leaving 11 bases between. CDR3 length equals 17 residues. As to this clonotype: Its target is unknown.

The TCRbeta library incorporated unique molecular identifiers. TCRdb processed the PCR reads anew with MiXCR; each CDR3 protein has one entry. The sample consists of fewer than 550,000 distinct CDR3 sequences, roughly 11% of them appearing once. This rearrangement joins TRBV18 to TRBJ1-4; D unresolved. The source material was PBMCs, mostly from graft donor cells, sampled 180 days after TCRalphabeta/CD19-depleted stem cell transplant. This TCR was sampled from a female patient aged 2-15 years who had a stem cell transplant for aplastic anemia, so the T cells may come from the graft donor. The CDR3 DNA is TGTGCCAGCTCACCACCGAGTTTATACGCAACTAATGAAAAACTGTTTTTT. This codes for CASSPPSLYATNEKLFF.